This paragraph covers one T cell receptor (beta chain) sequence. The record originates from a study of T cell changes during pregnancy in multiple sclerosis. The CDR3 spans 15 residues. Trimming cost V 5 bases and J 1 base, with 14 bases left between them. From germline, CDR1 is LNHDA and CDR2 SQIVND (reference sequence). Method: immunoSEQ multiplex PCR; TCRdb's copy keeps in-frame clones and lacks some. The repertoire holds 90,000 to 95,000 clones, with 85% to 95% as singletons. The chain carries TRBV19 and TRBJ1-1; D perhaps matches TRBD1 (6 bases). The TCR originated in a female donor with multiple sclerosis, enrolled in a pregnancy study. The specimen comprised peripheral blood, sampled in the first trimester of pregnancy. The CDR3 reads CASSAYLGANTEAFF. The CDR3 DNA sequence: TGTGCCAGTAGTGCCTACCTGGGGGCGAACACTGAAGCTTTCTTT.